This T cell receptor (beta chain) was sequenced for a study of shared clonotypes between healthy human individuals. Study findings and constraints: Across subsets, estimated richness was generally greater for naive than for memory populations.

Clones were sequenced by immunoSEQ multiplex PCR, and TCRdb holds only the in-frame ones, with some missing. The data show approximately 2.1 million clones, 85% to 95% seen once. The study drew its donors from healthy HIV-negative adults without recent acute infections or vaccinations. Comments on this clone: Its target is unknown.

The TCR originated in a man between 18 and 35 years old in good health. Some clones in this sample may be carry-over from other donors' samples. The sequenced sample was naive CD4+ T cells from PBMCs. As for subset: CD45RA+ positively selected.

CDR3 bases: TGTGCCAGCAGTCCGCTCACAGGGGGCCTTCGAGAAAAACTGTTTTTT. Residues: CASSPLTGGLREKLFF. This rearrangement joins TRBV28 to TRBJ1-4; 9 bases are shared with TRBD1. This CDR3 has 16 amino acids. Germline lookup yields CDR1 MDHEN and CDR2 SYDVKM. Trimming took 5 bases from V and 8 from J; bases not matched to a gene: 12.